The sequence of this T cell receptor (beta chain) was determined in a study of T cells in Graves' hyperthyroidism and ophthalmopathy (dated by TCRdb to the late 2010s). Regarding the study in general: Peripheral blood was collected at initial diagnosis, before any treatment. To identify TCR V-J signatures that set the groups apart, the researchers used a discovery cohort of 100 patients, made up of 40 to 45 with Graves' ophthalmopathy and some 60 with stable Graves' hyperthyroidism. Prospective prediction of ophthalmopathy was tested in an independent validation cohort of fewer than 20 hyperthyroidism patients and roughly 16 patients who later progressed to ophthalmopathy. The 100 or so discovery patients were divided at random into training and test sets in a 7:3 ratio. The study also compared thyroid tissue and blood T-cell repertoires from several Graves' hyperthyroidism patients. After sampling, hyperthyroidism patients received methimazole starting at 30 mg daily, and ophthalmopathy patients received high-dose intravenous methylprednisolone. The paper describes TCR Vbeta CDR3 sequencing of about 140 peripheral blood samples, made up of 43 ophthalmopathy patients, 70 to 75 hyperthyroidism patients and about 17 progressor patients.

Amplification of TCR beta CDR3 regions was carried out from RNA transcripts. For the first round of RT-PCR on the TCR CDR3, the HTBI primer set was used together with the Qiagen OneStep RT-PCR kit. A second multiplex PCR round built the libraries, followed by size selection and purification. The libraries were sequenced on an Illumina HiSeq2000 using paired-end 100 bp reads. Regarding the original processing steps: SOAPnuke was used to process the raw data, removing reads that contained adapters or uncalled bases, had a mean Phred below 15, or lacked an exact match to the constant primer or identifier. COPE v1.2.5 was used to merge the high-quality paired reads, and each unique nucleotide sequence was defined as a clonotype. MiTCR v1.1 was used to align the clonotypes against IMGT TRBV, TRBD and TRBJ reference segments. The analysis included only V-J combinations with a frequency above 0.0001, which together covered around 99% of the repertoires. The TCS score was defined as F50 (clonal expansion) divided by E x V (chaos), with BLOSUM62-based TCRdist calculated between CDR3 peptides within each V-J. Welch's t-statistics and random forest reduced several hundred V-J features to 10 to 15, which were used in a naive Bayes classifier (R e1071). Starting from the raw public reads, TCRdb applied fastp trimming at Q25, assembled clones with MiXCR and retained in-frame beta chains. Under each unique CDR3 protein, matching rows form one entry showing the most common genes and DNA. These V and J calls originate from TCRdb's pipeline instead of the authors' own analysis. The sample data list under 750,000 distinct CDR3 sequences, and about 17% of these were observed just once. Of the sample, around 15% is held by the ten largest clones.

From its cysteine to its phenylalanine, the CDR3 spans 17 amino acids. CDR3 DNA only is kept here, 51 bases in frame from base 1. At the junction V is shortened by 5 bases and J by 3 bases, with 17 bases in between. The germline V gene (reference sequence) supplies CDR1 SEHNR and CDR2 FQNEAQ. Hyperthyroidism patients were newly diagnosed, with disease duration under 2 months, and aged 18 to 65 years. Patients with uncontrolled infections, other autoimmune diseases, pregnancy or lactation were excluded. Clinical symptoms, serum thyroxine and TRAb, thyroid ultrasound, and orbital computed tomography formed the basis for the diagnoses. For progressor patients, blood was drawn at the first diagnosis of hyperthyroidism, before any ophthalmopathy symptoms had appeared. PBMCs were isolated from more than 9 ml of fresh peripheral blood by Ficoll-Paque density gradient centrifugation. Progressor patients were initially diagnosed with Graves' hyperthyroidism and developed ophthalmopathy during follow-up. Total RNA was extracted using Trizol reagent, and RNA quality was assessed on an Agilent 2100 Bioanalyzer.

This clonotype was observed a few times. Its antigen remains undetermined. No base qualities exist here, and no much larger clone lies one base off it. What the research found in general, with its limitations: No statistical method was used to fix the sample size in advance, and group allocation was not hidden from the investigators. Most expanded thyroid clonotypes (frequency above 0.001) were also found in blood, which suggests that blood repertoires may mirror thyroid immune responses. In validation, the model predicted progression to ophthalmopathy a median of 6.5 months before onset, with roughly 68% sensitivity and more than 72% specificity. A model built on a 13 V-J signature distinguished ophthalmopathy from stable hyperthyroidism, reaching roughly 88% sensitivity and 81.08% specificity in cross-validation and 80%/75% in testing.

This TCR came from a woman in her forties or fifties with Graves' hyperthyroidism that later progressed to Graves' ophthalmopathy. The sequenced sample consisted of blood. Recombination joined TRBV7-9 with TRBJ2-6, with the D assignment possibly TRBD1 or TRBD2, given 6 matching bases for each. The CDR3 loop reads CASSTHFRGGGANVLTF. The DNA sequence is TGTGCCAGCAGCACTCACTTCAGGGGAGGTGGGGCCAACGTCCTGACTTTC.